Below, 10 T cell receptor beta chains from the same sample are listed, as sequenced in a study of T-cell reconstitution after alpha-beta-depleted transplantation in children. For TCRbeta, the library was prepared with unique molecular identifiers. One entry per CDR3 protein results from TCRdb running MiXCR on the PCR reads. The data hold 250,000 to 300,000 distinct CDR3 sequences, with almost 10% observed a single time. The sample in question was PBMCs from the stem cell graft donor, obtained from the stem cell graft. The receptors come from a human donor who donated a stem cell graft to a child with SCID.

This clonotype has ten or more counts. DNA of the CDR3: TGCGCCAGCAGCCAAGGGGGGAACACCGGGGAGCTGTTTTTT. Its translation: CASSQGGNTGELFF. The chain carries TRBV5-1 and TRBJ2-2, with D maybe TRBD1 (6 bases). The CDR3 is 14 residues long. V gave up 4 bases and J gave up 1 base, with 8 bases separating them. Per the germline V gene, CDR1 is SGHRS and CDR2 is YFSETQ.

With regard to this clonotype: The junction shows a germline mismatch at one end, possibly a read error. This chain joins TRBV5-3 and TRBJ2-7, with D perhaps matching TRBD2 (6 bases). TRBV5-3 is noted as an ORF with a role that remains uncertain. There are 16 residues in the CDR3. The CDR3 DNA reads TGCGCCAGAAGCTTTATTGGACGGGGGACGACCTACGAGCAGTACTTC. It yields the protein CARSFIGRGTTYEQYF.

V usage is TRBV20-1 and J usage is TRBJ2-3; D perhaps matches TRBD2 (6 bases). Germline CDR1 reads DFQATT; CDR2 reads SNEGSKA (reference sequence). V lost 1 base, J lost 2 bases, and 10 bases lay in between. The CDR3 extends over 14 amino acids. The CDR3 DNA is TGCAGTGCTAGAGGGCGGGGCTTCACAGATACGCAGTATTTT. It is translated as CSARGRGFTDTQYF.

This sequence joins TRBV7-6 and TRBJ2-5; 11 nucleotides line up with TRBD1. The germline CDR1 and CDR2 sequences are SGHVS and FNYEAQ. V trimming: 5 bases; J trimming: 2 bases; junction bases outside the gene matches: 10. The CDR3 runs 17 residues. The CDR3 protein is CASSQHPGQGVQETQYF. Here the CDR3 DNA reads TGTGCCAGCAGCCAACACCCGGGACAGGGGGTTCAAGAGACCCAGTACTTC.

This clonotype occurred many times. The V call is TRBV3-1, the J call TRBJ2-3; TRBD2 agrees at 9 bases. Germline values: CDR1 LGHDT, CDR2 YNNKEL (reference sequence). After removal of 4 bases from V and 0 bases from J, the junction contained 8 bases not matched to a gene. The CDR3 runs 17 residues. The CDR3 is CASSRRGAGGSTDTQYF. CDR3 bases: TGTGCCAGCAGCCGCCGGGGAGCGGGGGGAAGCACAGATACGCAGTATTTT.

The V and J genes are TRBV18 and TRBJ2-3; D unresolved. Trimming shortened V by 2 bases and J by 0 bases, and 9 bases separated the two germline ends. The CDR3 spans 15 residues. Germline CDR1 and CDR2: KGHSH and LQKENI. The CDR3 here is CASSPRGASTDTQYF. CDR3 bases: TGTGCCAGCTCACCAAGAGGCGCTAGCACAGATACGCAGTATTTT.

This clonotype was seen a few times. V gene TRBV5-1 combines with J gene TRBJ2-3, with a weak D call TRBD1 (6 bases). Germline CDR1 and CDR2: SGHRS and YFSETQ. V gave up 0 bases and J gave up 4 bases, with 15 bases separating them. CDR3 length: 16 amino acids. The CDR3 here is CASSLVLHRDADTQYF. The CDR3, as DNA: TGCGCCAGCAGCTTGGTTCTGCACAGGGATGCAGATACGCAGTATTTT. Looking up the rest from reference TRBV5-1 and TRBJ2-3 gives the full variable domain: KAGVTQTPRYLIKTRGQQVTLSCSPISGHRSVSWYQQTPGQGLQFLFEYFSETQRNKGNFPGRFSGRQFSNSRSEMNVSTLELGDSALYLCASSLVLHRDADTQYFGPGTRLTVL.

This clonotype was found a few times. V usage is TRBV5-1 and J usage is TRBJ2-2; perhaps TRBD2 as D (6 bases). Germline V gene lookup returns CDR1 SGHRS and CDR2 YFSETQ. V lost 2 bases, J lost 4 bases, and 21 bases lay in between. The CDR3 length is 18 residues. Here the CDR3 reads CASSFPMSGGAITGELFF. The CDR3, as DNA: TGCGCCAGCAGCTTCCCCATGTCAGGAGGGGCGATCACCGGGGAGCTGTTTTTT.

This clonotype has more than one count but fewer than ten. This sequence joins TRBV7-9 and TRBJ2-5, with 12 bases lining up with TRBD2. Germline CDR1 and CDR2: SEHNR and FQNEAQ (reference sequence). The CDR3 spans 16 residues. V was clipped by 7 bases and J by 2 bases; unmatched bases: 8. Written as DNA, the CDR3 is TGTGCCAGCATGGGCGGACTAGCGGGGCTTCAAGAGACCCAGTACTTC. As protein: CASMGGLAGLQETQYF.

This clonotype appeared a few times. V gene TRBV11-2 combines with J gene TRBJ2-1, with D tentatively TRBD2 (6 bases). The CDR3 covers 13 residues. CDR1 is SGHAT, CDR2 FQNNGV, per germline. V was trimmed by 5 bases and J by 12 bases, leaving 17 bases between them. In DNA, the CDR3 is TGTGCCAGCAGCCCCACAAGTCGGGGGTCGCAGTTCTTC. This translates into CASSPTSRGSQFF.